The 30 T cell receptor beta chains below come from one sample, sequenced in a study of spatial heterogeneity in lung cancer. Time point denoted: sample taken at primary tumor resection. Unsorted tumor, nontumor lung tissue or cryopreserved PBMC supplied the whole RNA. TCRdb reanalysed the 5' RACE reads using MiXCR and keeps one entry per CDR3 protein. The sample lists 5,000 to 5,500 distinct CDR3 sequences, almost 35% occurring once. This specimen was PBMCs, taken at surgery. The receptors shown here come from a female donor with early-stage non-small cell lung cancer.

On this clonotype itself: This beta chain turned up in a library designed for alpha chains; as an off-target read, its abundance says little. This chain uses TRBV6-4 with TRBJ2-2, with D unclear. Germline V CDR1 and CDR2: MRHNA, SNTAGT. Trimming shortened V by 7 bases and J by 0 bases, and 9 bases separated the two germline ends. The CDR3 sequence is 14 residues long. CDR3 coding DNA: TGTGCCAGCAAGAACAGAGCGAACACCGGGGAGCTGTTTTTT. Translating gives CASKNRANTGELFF.

This clonotype was counted once. For a library built for alpha chains, this beta chain is a stray read; little rests on its size. DNA of the CDR3: TGCGCCAGCAGCTTGGGACAGGAAGAAGAGACCCAGTACTTC. This sequence encodes CASSLGQEEETQYF. The chain joins TRBV5-1 to TRBJ2-5; weak D call: TRBD1 (6 bases). The CDR3 covers 14 residues. Between the trimmed V and J ends, which lost 0 bases and 3 bases, there was a span of 9 bases. Germline CDR1 reads SGHRS; CDR2 reads YFSETQ.

On this clonotype itself: This beta chain is an unintended read in a library built for alpha chains; its size means little. The chain joins TRBV9 to TRBJ2-1, with 12 bases that match TRBD2. With 0 bases clipped from V and 9 bases from J, the junction kept 7 bases outside the gene matches. This CDR3 has 16 amino acids. Germline V CDR1 and CDR2: SGDLS, YYNGEE. The CDR3 is CASSVDLAGGLSEQFF. The DNA of the CDR3 is TGTGCCAGCAGCGTAGACCTAGCGGGGGGGCTCAGTGAGCAGTTCTTC.

About this clonotype itself: An end of the junction does not agree with germline; a read error may underlie this. This beta chain represents an off-target read in a library built for alpha chains; its size is of limited meaning. The chain employs TRBV12-3 or TRBV12-4 and TRBJ2-3, with D perhaps TRBD1 or TRBD2 (6 bases each). The CDR3 consists of 14 residues. The CDR3 region has the DNA TGTGCCAGCAGCCCCCCCGGGGGCACCGATACGCAGTATTTT. Its translation: CASSPPGGTDTQYF.

On this clonotype itself: This beta chain is an unintended read in a library built for alpha chains; its size means little. In nucleotides, the CDR3 is TGTGCCAGCGGGGGGACCTCAGATACGCAGTATTTT. It specifies CASGGTSDTQYF. The rearrangement joins TRBV6-2 or TRBV6-3 to TRBJ2-3; tentative D call: TRBD2 (6 bases). The germline CDR1 and CDR2 sequences are MNHEY and SVGEGT. CDR3 length: 12 amino acids. The ends were cut back, 8 bases at V and 4 bases at J, with 10 bases in the middle.

Notes on this clonotype: The library was built for alpha chains, so this beta chain is an off-target read and its size means little. CDR3 DNA: TGTGCCAGCAGCTTAGAGGAGAAGGGATATACGCAGTATTTT. Translation gives CASSLEEKGYTQYF. V is TRBV11-2 and J is TRBJ2-3; D is undetermined. The ends were cut back, 0 bases at V and 7 bases at J, with 11 bases in the middle. Germline values: CDR1 SGHAT, CDR2 FQNNGV. The CDR3 loop spans 14 amino acids.

In this sample, this clonotype turned up a few times. This beta chain appears as a stray read in a library generated for alpha chains; its size is not informative. V usage is TRBV10-3 and J usage is TRBJ2-3; no firm D call. This CDR3 has 13 amino acids. CDR1 and CDR2 (germline): ENHRY, SYGVKD. Trimming left V 0 bases short and J 6 bases short, with 7 bases between. The CDR3 nucleotides are TGTGCCATCAGTGAGTCCGTGGAGGATACGCAGTATTTT. This gives the protein CAISESVEDTQYF.

This clonotype has more than one count but fewer than ten. This beta chain slipped into a library made for alpha chains as a stray read, so its size is not meaningful. The chain joins TRBV5-5 to TRBJ2-4; TRBD1 agrees at 8 bases. Unmatched junction bases numbered 16, after V lost 3 bases and J lost 8 bases. Germline CDR1 reads SGHKS; CDR2 reads YYEKEE (reference sequence). This CDR3 comprises 17 residues. CDR3 nucleotide sequence: TGTGCCAGCAGCTCGACCCCCGGGACAGGTACAGCGGACATTCAGTACTTC. It specifies CASSSTPGTGTADIQYF. Filled out from reference TRBV5-5 and TRBJ2-4, the complete variable domain reads DAGVTQSPTHLIKTRGQQVTLRCSPISGHKSVSWYQQVLGQGPQFIFQYYEKEERGRGNFPDRFSARQFPNYSSELNVNALLLGDSALYLCASSSTPGTGTADIQYFGAGTRLSVL.

In the case of this clonotype: A library made for alpha chains picked up this beta chain off target, so its size means little. The genes are TRBV7-9 and TRBJ2-3; D may be TRBD1 or TRBD2 (5 bases each). Germline V gives CDR1 SEHNR, CDR2 FQNEAQ (reference sequence). This CDR3 has 15 residues. V was shortened by 2 bases and J by 2 bases, with 11 bases between the two germline ends. The CDR3 here is CASSLLGANTDTQYF. CDR3 nucleotides: TGTGCCAGCAGCTTACTCGGGGCCAACACAGATACGCAGTATTTT.

About this clonotype: The library was designed around alpha chains, so this beta chain is a stray read whose abundance carries little weight. V usage is TRBV12-3 or TRBV12-4 and J usage is TRBJ2-3, with D perhaps TRBD1 (6 bases). The CDR3 totals 14 residues. The germline V and J ends were trimmed by 4 bases and 2 bases, with 10 bases remaining between them. DNA for the CDR3: TGTGCCAGCAGTTCAGGACAGCCCACAGATACGCAGTATTTT. It codes for CASSSGQPTDTQYF.

Concerning this clonotype itself: A library made for alpha chains picked up this beta chain off target, so its size means little. V gene TRBV4-3 combines with J gene TRBJ1-6; unclear D gene. There are 13 residues in the CDR3. With 4 bases removed from V and 5 bases from J, the gap between germline ends came to 6 bases. Germline V gene data show CDR1 as LGHNA and CDR2 as YSLEER. This CDR3 is CASSRGNNSPLHF. The CDR3 nucleotides read TGCGCCAGCAGCCGCGGGAATAATTCACCCCTCCACTTT.

This clonotype was detected once. This beta chain slipped into a library made for alpha chains as a stray read, so its size is not meaningful. The chain carries TRBV13 and TRBJ2-3; possibly TRBD1 or TRBD2 for D (6 bases each). This CDR3 is 14 amino acids long. Trimming cost V 6 bases and J 1 base, with 11 bases left between them. From germline, CDR1 is PRHDT and CDR2 FYEKMQ (reference sequence). CDR3 bases: TGTGCCAGCAGTAGGGGGGCAGGCACAGATACGCAGTATTTT. Translating it yields CASSRGAGTDTQYF.

This clonotype was counted only a few times. Since it is a stray read in a library aimed at alpha chains, this beta chain has a size that is not meaningful. The chain has TRBV6-2 or TRBV6-3 and TRBJ2-1; D might be TRBD1 (6 bases). CDR1 and CDR2 (germline): MNHEY, SVGEGT. The CDR3 consists of 13 residues. V was shortened by 6 bases and J by 5 bases, with 11 bases between the two germline ends. DNA of the CDR3: TGTGCCAGCAGACGGACAGTGAACAATGAGCAGTTCTTC. Amino acids: CASRRTVNNEQFF.

Comments on this clonotype: This beta chain is a stray read from a library made for alpha chains; its abundance is not meaningful. V is TRBV5-1 and J is TRBJ2-4, with D unresolved. The length of the CDR3 is 14 residues. V gave up 1 base and J gave up 7 bases, with 12 bases separating them. Germline V gene data show CDR1 as SGHRS and CDR2 as YFSETQ. The CDR3 DNA reads as TGCGCCAGCAGCTTGAGTACGCAGATTAACATTCAGTACTTC. Translating it yields CASSLSTQINIQYF.

By share, this clonotype ranks as medium-sized. A library prepared for alpha chains yielded this beta chain as an off-target read; its size is of little meaning. The chain combines TRBV29-1 with TRBJ2-3, with D perhaps TRBD1 or TRBD2 (5 bases each). CDR3 length equals 12 residues. CDR1 SQVTM and CDR2 ANQGSEA come from the germline V gene. The V end lost 6 bases, the J end lost 5 bases, and 12 bases lay between the germline ends. CDR3 in DNA: TGCAGCGTGATGGGACGTGGAGATACGCAGTATTTT. Translation: CSVMGRGDTQYF.

A remark on this clonotype: Because the library targeted alpha chains, this beta chain is an off-target read whose size means little. This chain connects TRBV7-2 to TRBJ2-3; D might be TRBD2 (6 bases). The CDR3 runs to 14 residues. Trimming pared 3 bases from V and 3 bases from J, leaving 10 bases between. Germline loops: CDR1 SGHTA, CDR2 FQGNSA. CDR3 DNA sequence: TGTGCCAGCAGCTTCCGCGGGATTACAGATACGCAGTATTTT. It translates to CASSFRGITDTQYF.

As to this clonotype: A library made for alpha chains picked up this beta chain off target, so its size means little. The chain employs TRBV11-2 and TRBJ2-7; TRBD2 aligns across 8 bases. J gave up 4 bases and V 2 bases, and 10 bases lay outside the gene matches. Germline V gives CDR1 SGHAT, CDR2 FQNNGV. The CDR3 loop spans 16 amino acids. Here the CDR3 reads CASSLQPASGPYEQYF. CDR3 sequence (DNA): TGTGCCAGCAGCTTACAACCCGCTAGCGGGCCGTACGAGCAGTACTTC.

This clonotype showed up just a few times. The library was designed around alpha chains, so this beta chain is a stray read whose abundance carries little weight. This chain connects TRBV24-1 to TRBJ2-1; weak D call: TRBD1 (5 bases). The CDR3 totals 15 residues. Per the germline V gene, CDR1 is KGHDR and CDR2 is SFDVKD. Trimming left V 0 bases short and J 5 bases short, with 10 bases between. The CDR3 nucleotides are TGTGCCACCAGTGATTTGCGGCAAGGGGACAATGAGCAGTTCTTC. Encoded protein: CATSDLRQGDNEQFF.

Points on this clonotype: As an off-target read in a library built for alpha chains, this beta chain has a frequency of little significance. The V and J genes are TRBV10-2 and TRBJ2-6; D is unresolved. CDR1 and CDR2 from the germline V gene are WSHSY and SAAADI. Trimming removed 3 bases from V and 0 bases from J, with 9 bases in between. CDR3 length: 16 residues. The CDR3 here is CASSDGMSSGANVLTF. DNA of the CDR3: TGCGCCAGCAGTGATGGAATGAGCTCTGGGGCCAACGTCCTGACTTTC.

Concerning this clonotype itself: Because this beta chain is a stray read in a library intended to capture alpha chains, its abundance should not be given much weight. CDR3 loop: CSARDRYRGRNEQFF. DNA for the CDR3: TGCAGTGCTAGAGATCGGTACAGGGGGAGAAATGAGCAGTTCTTC. The chain combines TRBV20-1 with TRBJ2-1; 8 bases match TRBD1. The CDR3 loop spans 15 amino acids. The germline CDR1 and CDR2 sequences are DFQATT and SNEGSKA (reference sequence). The V and J ends lost 0 bases and 7 bases, in that order; junction bases with no gene match: 8.

To note about this clonotype: This beta chain is an unintended read in a library built for alpha chains; its size means little. The V and J genes are TRBV4-1 and TRBJ2-3; the D gene is possibly TRBD2 (5 bases). Germline V gene sequence: CDR1 MGHRA, CDR2 YSYEKL. Trimming left V 2 bases short and J 1 base short, with 13 bases between. This CDR3 is built from 16 residues. This CDR3 is CASSQRSGERTDTQYF. CDR3 nucleotides: TGCGCCAGCAGCCAACGTTCCGGGGAGCGCACAGATACGCAGTATTTT.

Concerning this clonotype itself: This beta chain is a stray read from a library made for alpha chains; its abundance is not meaningful. The rearrangement joins TRBV7-7 to TRBJ2-1; 9 bases align to TRBD2. The CDR3 contains 15 residues. The germline gives CDR1 SSHAT, CDR2 FNYEAQ (reference sequence). With 7 bases clipped from V and 4 bases from J, the junction kept 8 bases outside the gene matches. The CDR3 region is CASTEGLASYNEQFF. The CDR3 region has the DNA TGTGCCAGCACCGAGGGACTAGCATCGTACAATGAGCAGTTCTTC.

This clonotype has just a few counts. The library was prepared for alpha chains; this beta chain is a stray read, so its frequency means little. This chain joins TRBV5-1 and TRBJ2-5; D possibly uses TRBD1 or TRBD2 (5 bases each). CDR1 and CDR2 from the germline V gene are SGHRS and YFSETQ. Trimming left V 0 bases short and J 1 base short, with 10 bases between. The CDR3 is 15 residues long. For the CDR3, the DNA is TGCGCCAGCAGCTTGGTCCGGGGCGGCCAAGAGACCCAGTACTTC. It is translated as CASSLVRGGQETQYF.

By sample share, this clonotype is medium-sized. With the library built for alpha chains, this beta chain is off target and its frequency is not meaningful. The genes are TRBV11-2 and TRBJ2-7; 7 bases match TRBD1. Germline V gene lookup returns CDR1 SGHAT and CDR2 FQNNGV. Unmatched junction bases numbered 3, after V lost 4 bases and J lost 3 bases. This CDR3 is built from 13 residues. DNA for the CDR3: TGTGCCAGCAGCTCCCGACAGGGCTACGAGCAGTACTTC. Translating it yields CASSSRQGYEQYF.

This clonotype was found a few times. Because this beta chain is a stray read in a library intended to capture alpha chains, its abundance should not be given much weight. The chain is built from TRBV6-2 or TRBV6-3 and TRBJ2-3; TRBD2 might be the D (5 bases). CDR1 and CDR2 from the germline V gene are MNHEY and SVGEGT. The CDR3 consists of 12 residues. V lost 0 bases and J lost 7, with 5 bases in between. CDR3 nucleotide sequence: TGTGCCAGCAGTTACTCCGGGAATACGCAGTATTTT. As protein: CASSYSGNTQYF.

With respect to this clonotype: Since it is a stray read in a library aimed at alpha chains, this beta chain has a size that is not meaningful. The rearrangement links TRBV13 to TRBJ2-7; unclear D gene. V was pared by 6 bases and J by 0 bases, with 9 bases between. The CDR3 loop spans 13 amino acids. Germline values: CDR1 PRHDT, CDR2 FYEKMQ (reference sequence). In DNA, the CDR3 is TGTGCCAGCAGACGGCCGCCCTCCTACGAGCAGTACTTC. This sequence encodes CASRRPPSYEQYF. The full variable domain, with the rest looked up from reference TRBV13 and TRBJ2-7, is AAGVIQSPRHLIKEKRETATLKCYPIPRHDTVYWYQQGPGQDPQFLISFYEKMQSDKGSIPDRFSAQQFSDYHSELNMSSLELGDSALYFCASRRPPSYEQYFGPGTRLTVT.

This clonotype has only a few counts. The library was prepared for alpha chains; this beta chain is a stray read, so its frequency means little. J is TRBJ2-3 and V is TRBV19; TRBD2 agrees at 7 bases. CDR3 length: 14 amino acids. Germline lookup yields CDR1 LNHDA and CDR2 SQIVND (reference sequence). Unmatched junction bases numbered 11, after V lost 5 bases and J lost 9 bases. In DNA, the CDR3 is TGTGCCAGTAGTTCTGGTCCGGGACTACAAACGCAGTATTTT. It specifies CASSSGPGLQTQYF.

Points on this clonotype: Since it is a stray read in a library aimed at alpha chains, this beta chain has a size that is not meaningful. The chain joins TRBV2 to TRBJ2-1, with 7 bases fitting TRBD2. Germline-derived CDR1 and CDR2 are SNHLY and FYNNEI. V was clipped by 5 bases and J by 4 bases; unmatched bases: 8. There are 15 residues in the CDR3. CDR3 bases: TGTGCCAGCAGTCCAAGCGGGGCTCTGTACAATGAGCAGTTCTTC. Its translation: CASSPSGALYNEQFF.

To note about this clonotype: This beta chain is an unintended read in a library built for alpha chains; its size means little. The rearrangement links TRBV4-1 to TRBJ2-5; D might be TRBD2 (7 bases). V gave up 5 bases and J gave up 4 bases, with 20 bases separating them. The CDR3 consists of 16 residues. Germline CDR1 and CDR2: MGHRA and YSYEKL. CDR3 DNA sequence: TGCGCCAGCAGCTTCACCCGGCGGGGGCCCGTAGAGACCCAGTACTTC. It is translated as CASSFTRRGPVETQYF.

In its sample, this clonotype was seen a few times. The library was designed around alpha chains, so this beta chain is a stray read whose abundance carries little weight. The CDR3 DNA follows: TGCAGTGCCATCGTTGGCAATGAGCAGTTCTTC. Its protein is CSAIVGNEQFF. This chain links TRBV20-1 with TRBJ2-1; D is ambiguous. With 6 bases removed from V and 6 bases from J, the gap between germline ends came to 9 bases. The CDR3 loop spans 11 amino acids. CDR1 and CDR2 (germline): DFQATT, SNEGSKA (reference sequence).